Included here is one T cell receptor (beta chain) sequence, with context. This clonotype was picked up a small number of times. Its antigen remains undetermined. No base quality values were provided; no much bigger clone lies one nucleotide off. These data come from a study of T cell repertoires in cytomegalovirus infection (dated 2019 in TCRdb). Some background on the complete study: Because public TCR beta signatures pointed to carriage of CMV infection together with the matching HLA type, the HLA type of each donor mattered for the analysis. Study-wide conclusions, independent of this receptor: In both this cohort and an independent roughly 350-donor cohort, the cumulative frequency of public TCR beta family members distinguished carriers of CMV infection plus the relevant HLA type. The ex vivo response was dominated by HLA-C-restricted CMV-specific TCR beta clonotypes, and the single most frequent clonotype in two of eight donors was supplied by these HLA-C-restricted clonotypes.

V is clipped by 5 bases and J by 9 bases, and the sequence between their germline boundaries is 14 bases long. The CDR3 sequence holds 14 residues, the cysteine and phenylalanine included. Just CDR3 DNA is preserved here, 42 bases in frame from base 1. The germline V gene sets CDR1 to SGHAT and CDR2 to FQNNGV. Sequencing took place on an Illumina HiSeq 1500. TCRdb trimmed the raw reads at Q25, called clones with MiXCR and kept productive beta chains. Each CDR3 protein appears once, grouped with its most common genes and DNA. The sample profile shows fewer than 550,000 distinct CDR3 sequences; 15% to 20% of them were found once. The top ten clonotypes cover 20% to 30% of the sample.

Sequenced material: CD8+ T cells from PBMCs. This clonotype was obtained from a human donor in good health (CMV status not recorded). Some clones in this sample may be carry-over from other donors' samples. The rearranged chain carries TRBV11-2 and TRBJ1-6, and perhaps TRBD1 as D gene, on 6 matching bases. The CDR3 amino acid sequence is: CASSLPGGASPLHF. The nucleotide sequence is TGTGCCAGCAGCCTCCCCGGGGGGGCTTCACCCCTCCACTTT.